The rows below give T cell receptor beta chains drawn from one sample of a study of cytomegalovirus exposure and HLA in healthy donors. Clones were sequenced by immunoSEQ multiplex PCR, and TCRdb holds only the in-frame ones, with some missing. The data contain approximately 150,000 clones, roughly 84% of them singletons. The sequenced sample was PBMCs. The receptor source for this set is a man aged 25 to 40 in good health and CMV-seropositive. Each CDR3 is given with its conserved first and last residue. Each record gives: clone size, D gene, J gene, V gene, CDR3 protein, CDR3 DNA. D genes are given only for firm matches. A clone size is listed for some rows: how often the clone was seen (once, few, many), or a class if it is expanded.

size: NA; D: TRBD2; J: TRBJ2-3; V: TRBV19; CDR3: CASSIREVHRLAAAGDTQYF; DNA: TGTGCCAGTAGTATCCGGGAAGTTCACCGACTAGCCGCGGCGGGAGATACGCAGTATTTT
size: NA; D: TRBD1; J: TRBJ2-2; V: TRBV5-4; CDR3: CAVHQQGGDTGELFF; DNA: TGTGCCGTTCATCAACAAGGGGGCGACACCGGGGAGCTGTTTTTT
size: NA; D: NA; J: TRBJ1-6; V: TRBV7-9; CDR3: CASSQEQQNSPLHF; DNA: TGTGCCAGCAGCCAGGAACAGCAAAATTCACCCCTCCACTTT
size: NA; D: NA; J: TRBJ2-1; V: TRBV11-2; CDR3: CASSSRVDEQFF; DNA: TGTGCCAGCAGCTCTCGAGTGGATGAGCAGTTCTTC
size: NA; D: NA; J: TRBJ1-1; V: TRBV5-1; CDR3: CASSPDGGGTEAFF; DNA: TGCGCCAGCAGCCCTGACGGGGGAGGCACTGAAGCTTTCTTT
size: NA; D: NA; J: TRBJ1-4; V: TRBV7-2; CDR3: CASRDVGVGGEKLFF; DNA: TGTGCCAGCAGGGATGTGGGGGTGGGGGGTGAAAAACTGTTTTTT
size: NA; D: NA; J: TRBJ1-1; V: TRBV19; CDR3: CASSIGGGSEAFF; DNA: TGTGCCAGTAGTATAGGGGGGGGGTCGGAAGCTTTCTTT
size: NA; D: NA; J: TRBJ1-2; V: TRBV4-2; CDR3: CASSQASGAPLYGYTF; DNA: TGTGCCAGCAGCCAAGCCTCAGGGGCGCCCCTCTATGGCTACACCTTC
size: NA; D: TRBD1; J: TRBJ1-2; V: TRBV7-2; CDR3: CASSYDRADYGYTF; DNA: TGTGCCAGCAGCTACGACAGGGCTGACTATGGCTACACCTTC
size: once; D: NA; J: TRBJ2-5; V: TRBV6-5; CDR3: CASRGQVKETQYF; DNA: TGTGCCAGCCGGGGACAAGTAAAGGAGACCCAGTACTTC
size: NA; D: NA; J: TRBJ2-3; V: TRBV5-1; CDR3: CASSPRLLDTQYF; DNA: TGCGCCAGCAGCCCTCGACTTCTAGATACGCAGTATTTT
size: once; D: TRBD1; J: TRBJ2-2; V: TRBV7-9; CDR3: CASSLELHRGRGELFF; DNA: TGTGCCAGCAGCTTAGAACTGCACAGGGGGCGCGGGGAGCTGTTTTTT
size: NA; D: NA; J: TRBJ1-3; V: TRBV7-2; CDR3: CASSFTRDTIYF; DNA: TGTGCCAGCAGCTTCACCCGGGACACCATATATTTT
size: NA; D: TRBD1; J: TRBJ1-5; V: TRBV7-2; CDR3: CASSLTMGQGARQPQHF; DNA: TGTGCCAGCAGCCTGACCATGGGACAGGGGGCTCGTCAGCCCCAGCATTTT
size: NA; D: TRBD2; J: TRBJ2-3; V: TRBV6-5; CDR3: CATRGTSGSPTQYF; DNA: TGTGCCACTCGAGGGACTAGCGGGAGTCCTACGCAGTATTTT
size: NA; D: TRBD1; J: TRBJ1-1; V: TRBV7-9; CDR3: CASSGDRGSGTEAFF; DNA: TGTGCCAGCAGCGGGGACAGGGGATCAGGAACTGAAGCTTTCTTT
size: NA; D: TRBD1; J: TRBJ2-1; V: TRBV19; CDR3: CASRRDRAISYNEQFF; DNA: TGTGCCAGTAGACGGGACAGGGCTATCTCCTACAATGAGCAGTTCTTC
size: NA; D: NA; J: TRBJ1-2; V: TRBV7-6; CDR3: CASSLIGRAIVRYGYTF; DNA: TGTGCCAGCAGCTTAATCGGCAGGGCAATCGTCCGCTATGGCTACACCTTC
size: NA; D: TRBD2; J: TRBJ2-1; V: TRBV7-9; CDR3: CASSPGGLAGVYEQFF; DNA: TGTGCCAGCAGCCCCGGGGGACTAGCGGGAGTTTATGAGCAGTTCTTC
size: NA; D: TRBD2; J: TRBJ2-1; V: TRBV11-2; CDR3: CASSLTGGLSVEQFF; DNA: TGTGCCAGCAGCCTGACGGGAGGCCTCTCTGTTGAGCAGTTCTTC
size: NA; D: TRBD1; J: TRBJ1-6; V: TRBV2; CDR3: CASRRQGDRNSPLHF; DNA: TGTGCCAGCAGAAGACAGGGTGATAGAAATTCACCCCTCCACTTT
size: few; D: TRBD1; J: TRBJ1-1; V: TRBV7-9; CDR3: CASSSQGGSTEAFF; DNA: TGTGCCAGCAGCTCACAGGGGGGGAGCACTGAAGCTTTCTTT
size: NA; D: NA; J: TRBJ1-2; V: TRBV9; CDR3: CASTRTAANYGYTF; DNA: TGTGCCAGCACCAGGACAGCCGCTAACTATGGCTACACCTTC
size: NA; D: TRBD2; J: TRBJ2-7; V: TRBV2; CDR3: CASSPGGGRASYEQYF; DNA: TGTGCCAGCAGTCCGGGAGGTGGGAGGGCCTCCTACGAGCAGTACTTC
size: NA; D: NA; J: TRBJ1-4; V: TRBV19; CDR3: CATSSAADGKLFF; DNA: TGTGCCACCTCATCAGCGGCGGACGGAAAACTGTTTTTT
size: NA; D: TRBD1; J: TRBJ2-5; V: TRBV10-1; CDR3: CASSRYRGGETQYF; DNA: TGCGCCAGCAGTCGCTACAGGGGCGGTGAGACCCAGTACTTC
size: NA; D: NA; J: TRBJ1-1; V: TRBV19; CDR3: CASSIFPGMNTEAFF; DNA: TGTGCCAGTAGTATCTTTCCGGGAATGAACACTGAAGCTTTCTTT
size: NA; D: NA; J: TRBJ2-5; V: TRBV21-1; CDR3: CASTLRGAGPPQQETQYF; DNA: TGTGCCAGCACCCTGAGGGGAGCGGGCCCACCCCAACAAGAGACCCAGTACTTC
size: NA; D: NA; J: TRBJ2-3; V: TRBV7-2; CDR3: CASSPPPSTDTQYF; DNA: TGTGCCAGCAGCCCCCCCCCTAGCACAGATACGCAGTATTTT
size: NA; D: TRBD1; J: TRBJ2-2; V: TRBV29-1; CDR3: CSVPKSMTGGGTNTGELFF; DNA: TGCAGCGTCCCTAAATCTATGACAGGGGGCGGGACTAACACCGGGGAGCTGTTTTTT
size: NA; D: TRBD2; J: TRBJ2-1; V: TRBV5-1; CDR3: CASSLVAGGGNEQFF; DNA: TGCGCCAGCAGCTTGGTCGCGGGAGGAGGGAATGAGCAGTTCTTC
size: NA; D: NA; J: TRBJ2-5; V: TRBV5-1; CDR3: CASSLEGLGREDF; DNA: TGCGCCAGCAGCTTGGAGGGGTTGGGCCGAGAGGACTTC
size: NA; D: TRBD1; J: TRBJ1-5; V: TRBV5-6; CDR3: CASSLARDRGRDQPQHF; DNA: TGTGCCAGCAGCTTGGCCCGTGACAGGGGGCGAGATCAGCCCCAGCATTTT
size: NA; D: NA; J: TRBJ2-5; V: TRBV9; CDR3: CASSRLGSESIGTQYF; DNA: TGTGCCAGCAGCCGTTTAGGTAGCGAGAGTATTGGGACCCAGTACTTC
size: NA; D: TRBD2; J: TRBJ2-3; V: TRBV27; CDR3: CASTPGLAGGSTDTQYF; DNA: TGTGCCAGCACCCCTGGACTAGCGGGAGGATCCACAGATACGCAGTATTTT
size: NA; D: TRBD1; J: TRBJ2-1; V: TRBV5-6; CDR3: CASSWGQNNEQFF; DNA: TGTGCCAGCAGCTGGGGACAGAACAATGAGCAGTTCTTC
size: once; D: NA; J: TRBJ2-3; V: TRBV7-2; CDR3: CASSSTTRDGTDTQYF; DNA: TGTGCCAGCAGCTCTACGACTAGGGACGGCACAGATACGCAGTATTTT
size: NA; D: TRBD1; J: TRBJ1-2; V: TRBV27; CDR3: CASRTTGGLGYTF; DNA: TGTGCCAGCAGGACGACAGGGGGTCTTGGCTACACCTTC
size: NA; D: TRBD1; J: TRBJ1-3; V: TRBV11-3; CDR3: CASSFTGGSSGNTIYF; DNA: TGTGCCAGCAGCTTTACAGGGGGCTCCTCTGGAAACACCATATATTTT
size: few; D: TRBD1; J: TRBJ2-7; V: TRBV4-1; CDR3: CASNLDRGYEQYF; DNA: TGCGCCAGCAACCTGGACAGGGGGTACGAGCAGTACTTC
size: NA; D: TRBD2; J: TRBJ2-3; V: TRBV7-2; CDR3: CASSAGGSGRDTQYF; DNA: TGTGCCAGCAGCGCCGGGGGGAGTGGGAGAGATACGCAGTATTTT
size: NA; D: TRBD1; J: TRBJ2-1; V: TRBV14; CDR3: CASSPPRQGAGEQFF; DNA: TGTGCCAGCAGCCCCCCAAGACAGGGGGCTGGTGAGCAGTTCTTC
size: NA; D: NA; J: TRBJ2-3; V: TRBV11-3; CDR3: CASLRGFTQYF; DNA: TGTGCCAGCCTCCGGGGTTTCACGCAGTATTTT